This TCR beta chain was found in a study of T-cell reconstitution after alpha-beta-depleted transplantation in children. Molecular barcoding with unique molecular identifiers was used for the TCRbeta library. Each CDR3 protein gets one entry after TCRdb re-called the PCR reads with MiXCR. The table records under 750,000 distinct CDR3 sequences, roughly 23% of them present only once. Trimming left V 6 bases short and J 2 bases short, with 18 bases between. Germline assignment: CDR1 DFQATT and CDR2 SNEGSKA (reference sequence). This CDR3 is built from 15 residues. The TCR originated in a boy in the first two years of life who had a stem cell transplant for acute myeloid leukemia, so the T cells may come from the graft donor. J is TRBJ2-3 and V is TRBV20-1; D possibly corresponds to TRBD2 (7 bases). The sample consisted of PBMCs, mostly from graft donor cells, taken 360 days after TCRalphabeta/CD19-depleted stem cell transplant. This CDR3 is CSAERGRGTTDTQYF. CDR3 DNA sequence: TGCAGTGCGGAAAGGGGGAGGGGTACCACAGATACGCAGTATTTT.